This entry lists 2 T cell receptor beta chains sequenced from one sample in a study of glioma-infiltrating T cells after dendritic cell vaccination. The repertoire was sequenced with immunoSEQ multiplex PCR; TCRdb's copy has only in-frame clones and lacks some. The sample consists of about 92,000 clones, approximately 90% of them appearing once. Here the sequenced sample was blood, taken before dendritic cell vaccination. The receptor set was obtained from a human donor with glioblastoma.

The DNA for the CDR3 is TGTGCCAGCAGTGATGGGACTAGCGGGGCATTCACCTACAATGAGCAGTTCTTC. This gives the protein CASSDGTSGAFTYNEQFF. The chain combines TRBV2 with TRBJ2-1, with 13 bases identical to TRBD2. CDR1 SNHLY and CDR2 FYNNEI come from the germline V gene. Trimming at V came to 3 bases and at J to 2 bases, leaving 7 bases not matched to a gene. The length of the CDR3 is 18 residues.

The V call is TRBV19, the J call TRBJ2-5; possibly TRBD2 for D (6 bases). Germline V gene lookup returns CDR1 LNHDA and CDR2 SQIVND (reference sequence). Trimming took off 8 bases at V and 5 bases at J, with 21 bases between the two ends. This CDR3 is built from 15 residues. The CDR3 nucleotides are TGTGCCAGTTCCCCCCCCTCCGGGAGATTGGAGACCCAGTACTTC. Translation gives CASSPPSGRLETQYF.